This entry concerns a single T cell receptor beta chain. The sample comes from a study of shared T cell receptors in the human thymus. Germline V CDR1 and CDR2: LNHNV, YYDKDF (reference sequence). The trim removed 0 bases at V and 3 bases at J, leaving 5 bases unmatched. There are 15 residues in the CDR3. TCRdb's table, derived via immunoSEQ multiplex PCR, lists solely in-frame clones and lacks some. Among hundreds of thousands of clones listed, around 87% were seen once. This same sample was also taken into another study, of human thymus T cells. Turning to that study: Corrective cardiac surgery supplied the resected thymus tissue. Thymic repertoires overlap heavily among unrelated individuals, related research has reported.

The chain carries TRBV15 and TRBJ2-7; 7 bases fit TRBD1. This sequence was found in a boy under two years old with a congenital heart defect. Material for sequencing was thymocytes. CDR3 DNA sequence: TGTGCCACCAGCAGAGAACGAGGGGGCTTCTACGAGCAGTACTTC. Translating it yields CATSRERGGFYEQYF.